A selection of T cell receptor beta chains follows, all from one sample in a study of T cell clones after liver transplantation. Libraries were prepared by immunoSEQ multiplex PCR; TCRdb keeps only in-frame clonotypes and omits some of them. This sample has approximately 22,000 clones, with under 95% found just once. The sample was CD8+ T cells from blood, taken around 27 months after liver transplant. The receptors come from a human patient who received a liver transplant. Some T cells may arise from the graft donor. CDR3s include the opening cysteine and the closing phenylalanine or tryptophan. D genes are given only for firm matches. Size tells how often a clone was seen (once, few, many) or the class of an expanded clone, and some rows leave it out.

clone_size	j_call	cdr3_length	v_call	d_call	cdr3_aa	cdr3_nt
.	TRBJ2-4	15	TRBV6-5	.	CASSYSQAAKNIQYF	TGTGCCAGCAGTTACTCACAGGCAGCCAAAAACATTCAGTACTTC
.	TRBJ1-6	14	TRBV30	.	CAWAHGQGISPLHF	TGTGCCTGGGCGCACGGGCAGGGTATAAGCCCCCTCCACTTT
.	TRBJ1-2	15	TRBV27	.	CASSSGAGVHYGYTF	TGTGCCAGCAGTTCCGGGGCGGGGGTCCACTATGGCTACACCTTC
.	TRBJ2-5	13	TRBV11-3	.	CASSLAGKETQYF	TGTGCCAGCAGCCTAGCAGGGAAAGAGACCCAGTACTTC
.	TRBJ2-7	14	TRBV7-2	TRBD1	CASSIRQGAYEQYF	TGTGCCAGCAGCATACGACAGGGGGCCTACGAGCAGTACTTC
.	TRBJ2-1	15	TRBV7-7	TRBD1	CASSFRQGAGNEQFF	TGTGCCAGCAGCTTCAGGCAGGGGGCTGGCAATGAGCAGTTCTTC
.	TRBJ1-1	16	TRBV19	TRBD1	CASSIDYGTVNTEAFF	TGTGCCAGTAGTATAGACTACGGGACAGTGAACACTGAAGCTTTCTTT
.	TRBJ2-4	13	TRBV14	.	CASSQGTKNIQYF	TGTGCCAGCAGCCAGGGTACCAAAAACATTCAGTACTTC
once	TRBJ2-1	14	TRBV19	TRBD1	CASSQQGAHNEQFF	TGTGCCAGTAGTCAGCAGGGGGCTCACAATGAGCAGTTCTTC
.	TRBJ2-2	13	TRBV30	.	CAWRPGSAGELFF	TGTGCCTGGAGGCCTGGCAGCGCCGGGGAGCTGTTTTTT
.	TRBJ2-1	14	TRBV4-3	.	CASSQDSNPNEQFF	TGCGCCAGCAGCCAAGATAGCAACCCCAATGAGCAGTTCTTC
.	TRBJ1-1	10	TRBV27	.	CASGNTEAFF	TGTGCCAGCGGGAACACTGAAGCTTTCTTT
.	TRBJ2-1	13	TRBV12-5	.	CASGLVIGDEQFF	TGTGCTAGTGGTTTGGTAATCGGGGATGAGCAGTTCTTC
.	TRBJ2-3	15	TRBV11-3	TRBD2	CASSSIAGSTDTQYF	TGTGCCAGCAGCTCAATAGCGGGAAGCACAGATACGCAGTATTTT
.	TRBJ2-7	16	TRBV28	TRBD1	CASSLPTTGSRYEQYF	TGTGCCAGCAGTTTACCTACGACAGGGTCAAGGTACGAGCAGTACTTC
.	TRBJ2-7	15	TRBV7-8	.	CASSLVQGPSYEQYF	TGTGCCAGCAGCTTAGTTCAGGGGCCATCCTACGAGCAGTACTTC
.	TRBJ2-7	12	TRBV30	TRBD2	CAWAREFYEQYF	TGTGCCTGGGCGCGGGAGTTTTACGAGCAGTACTTC
.	TRBJ1-5	14	TRBV27	.	CASSLSGLHQPQHF	TGTGCCAGCAGTTTGTCAGGGTTACATCAGCCCCAGCATTTT
.	TRBJ2-7	13	TRBV9	TRBD1	CASSVGQGSEQYF	TGTGCCAGCAGCGTCGGACAGGGGTCAGAGCAGTACTTC
.	TRBJ2-1	15	TRBV7-8	TRBD2	CASSLLSGRANEQFF	TGTGCCAGCAGCTTATTGAGCGGGAGGGCCAATGAGCAGTTCTTC
.	TRBJ2-3	16	TRBV5-8	TRBD2	CASSFPSGDSTDTQYF	TGTGCCAGCAGCTTCCCTAGCGGAGATAGCACAGATACGCAGTATTTT
.	TRBJ1-2	14	TRBV27	TRBD1	CASGIIQGIYGYTF	TGTGCCAGCGGAATAATACAGGGGATCTATGGCTACACCTTC
.	TRBJ2-1	12	TRBV30	.	CAWTKYYNEQFF	TGTGCCTGGACCAAGTACTACAATGAGCAGTTCTTC
.	TRBJ2-7	15	TRBV7-8	TRBD1	CASSLRTGINYEQYF	TGTGCCAGCAGCCTTAGGACAGGAATTAACTACGAGCAGTACTTC
.	TRBJ2-7	13	TRBV5-4	.	CASSLNDPLEQYF	TGTGCCAGCAGCTTGAATGACCCCTTGGAGCAGTACTTC
.	TRBJ1-2	14	TRBV6-6	.	CASSYSGRGNGYTF	TGTGCCAGCAGTTACTCGGGCAGGGGTAATGGCTACACCTTC
.	TRBJ1-5	12	TRBV16	.	CASSQSEQPQHF	TGTGCCAGCAGCCAATCCGAGCAGCCCCAGCATTTT